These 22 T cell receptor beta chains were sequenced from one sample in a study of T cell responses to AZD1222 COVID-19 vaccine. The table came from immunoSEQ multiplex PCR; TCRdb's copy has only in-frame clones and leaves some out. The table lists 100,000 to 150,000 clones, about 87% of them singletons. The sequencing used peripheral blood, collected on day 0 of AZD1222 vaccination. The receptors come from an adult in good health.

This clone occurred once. The CDR3 DNA follows: TGCGCCAGCAGGGAACAGGGCGTGCAGCCCCAGCATTTT. This gives the protein CASREQGVQPQHF. The chain recombines TRBV10-1 with TRBJ1-5, with D possibly matching TRBD1 (6 bases). Germline loops: CDR1 WNHNN, CDR2 SYGVQD (reference sequence). Deletions cut 6 bases from V and 7 bases from J, with 13 bases between. The CDR3 covers 13 residues.

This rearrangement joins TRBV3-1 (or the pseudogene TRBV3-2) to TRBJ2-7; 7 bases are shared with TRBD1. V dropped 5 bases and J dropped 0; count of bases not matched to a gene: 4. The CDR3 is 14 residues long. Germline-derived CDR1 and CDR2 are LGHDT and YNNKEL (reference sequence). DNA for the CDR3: TGTGCCAGCAGCTTCGGGACAGCCTCCTACGAGCAGTACTTC. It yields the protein CASSFGTASYEQYF.

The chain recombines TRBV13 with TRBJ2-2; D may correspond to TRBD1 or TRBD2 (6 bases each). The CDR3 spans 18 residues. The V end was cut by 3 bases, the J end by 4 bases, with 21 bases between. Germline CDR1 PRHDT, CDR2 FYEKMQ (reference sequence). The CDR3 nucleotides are TGTGCCAGCAGCTTGGGGGGCGGGAACCGCGAAATCACCGGGGAGCTGTTTTTT. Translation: CASSLGGGNREITGELFF. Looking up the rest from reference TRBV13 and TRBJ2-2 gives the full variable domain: AAGVIQSPRHLIKEKRETATLKCYPIPRHDTVYWYQQGPGQDPQFLISFYEKMQSDKGSIPDRFSAQQFSDYHSELNMSSLELGDSALYFCASSLGGGNREITGELFFGEGSRLTVL.

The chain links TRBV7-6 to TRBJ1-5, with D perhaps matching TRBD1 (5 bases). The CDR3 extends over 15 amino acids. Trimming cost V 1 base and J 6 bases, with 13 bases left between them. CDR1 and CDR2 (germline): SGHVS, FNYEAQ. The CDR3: CASSLEVGVGQPQHF. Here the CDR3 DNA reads TGTGCCAGCAGCTTAGAAGTAGGGGTGGGTCAGCCCCAGCATTTT.

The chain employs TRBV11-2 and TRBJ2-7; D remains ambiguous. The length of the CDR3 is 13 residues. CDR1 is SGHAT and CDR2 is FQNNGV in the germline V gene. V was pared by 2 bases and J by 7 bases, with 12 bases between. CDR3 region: CASSLTEFREQYF. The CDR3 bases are TGTGCCAGCAGCTTAACCGAGTTTAGGGAGCAGTACTTC.

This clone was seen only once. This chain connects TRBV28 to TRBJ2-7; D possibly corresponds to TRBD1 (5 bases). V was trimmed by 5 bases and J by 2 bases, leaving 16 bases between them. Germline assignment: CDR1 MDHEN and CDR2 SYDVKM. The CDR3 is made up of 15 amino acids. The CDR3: CASSPRQLQAYEQYF. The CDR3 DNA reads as TGTGCCAGCAGTCCCAGACAGCTACAGGCCTACGAGCAGTACTTC.

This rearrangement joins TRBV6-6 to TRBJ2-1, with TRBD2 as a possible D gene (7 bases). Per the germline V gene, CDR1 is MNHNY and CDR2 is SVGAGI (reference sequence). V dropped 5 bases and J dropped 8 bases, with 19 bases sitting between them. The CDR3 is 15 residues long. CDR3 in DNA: TGTGCCAGCAGTCCCCCCCGCGGGGGCTATGATGAGCAGTTCTTC. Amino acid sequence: CASSPPRGGYDEQFF.

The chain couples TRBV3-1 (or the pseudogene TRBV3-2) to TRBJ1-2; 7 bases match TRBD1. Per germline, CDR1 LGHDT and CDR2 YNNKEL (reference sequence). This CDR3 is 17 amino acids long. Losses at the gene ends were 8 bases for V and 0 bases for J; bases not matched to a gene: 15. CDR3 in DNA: TGTGCCAGCCGATCTTCGGACAGGACCCCGTCTAACTATGGCTACACCTTC. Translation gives CASRSSDRTPSNYGYTF.

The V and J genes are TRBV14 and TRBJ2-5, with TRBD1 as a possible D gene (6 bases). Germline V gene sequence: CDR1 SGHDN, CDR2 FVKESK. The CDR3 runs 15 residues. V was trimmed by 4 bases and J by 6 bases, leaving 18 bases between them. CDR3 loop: CASSRHPGQLQTQYF. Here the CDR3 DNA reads TGTGCCAGCAGCCGACACCCCGGACAGTTACAGACCCAGTACTTC.

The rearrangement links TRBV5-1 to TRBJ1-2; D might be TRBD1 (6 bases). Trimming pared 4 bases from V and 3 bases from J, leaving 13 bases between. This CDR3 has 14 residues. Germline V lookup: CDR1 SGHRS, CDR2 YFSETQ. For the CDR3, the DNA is TGCGCCAGCAGCCTCCAGGGGAGCGACTATGGCTACACCTTC. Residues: CASSLQGSDYGYTF.

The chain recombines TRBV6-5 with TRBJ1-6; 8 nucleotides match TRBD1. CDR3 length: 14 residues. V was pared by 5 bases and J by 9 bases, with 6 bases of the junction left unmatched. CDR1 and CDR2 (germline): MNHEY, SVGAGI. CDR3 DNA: TGTGCCAGCAGTCGGGGACAGGAGGCTTCACCCCTCCACTTT. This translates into CASSRGQEASPLHF.

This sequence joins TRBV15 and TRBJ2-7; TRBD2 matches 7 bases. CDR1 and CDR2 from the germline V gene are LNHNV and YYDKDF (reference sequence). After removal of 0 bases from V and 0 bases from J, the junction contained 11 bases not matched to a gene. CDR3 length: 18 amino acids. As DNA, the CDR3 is TGTGCCACCAGCAGAGATTCCCCAGCTAGCGGCATCTCCTACGAGCAGTACTTC. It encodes CATSRDSPASGISYEQYF. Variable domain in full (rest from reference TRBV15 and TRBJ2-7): DAMVIQNPRYQVTQFGKPVTLSCSQTLNHNVMYWYQQKSSQAPKLLFHYYDKDFNNEADTPDNFQSRRPNTSFCFLDIRSPGLGDTAMYLCATSRDSPASGISYEQYFGPGTRLTVT.

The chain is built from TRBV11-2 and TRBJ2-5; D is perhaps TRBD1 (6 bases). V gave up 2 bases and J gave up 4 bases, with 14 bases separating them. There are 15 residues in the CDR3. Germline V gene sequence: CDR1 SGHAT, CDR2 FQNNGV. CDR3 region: CASSLQDRTPETQYF. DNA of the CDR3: TGTGCCAGCAGCTTACAGGACAGAACCCCAGAGACCCAGTACTTC.

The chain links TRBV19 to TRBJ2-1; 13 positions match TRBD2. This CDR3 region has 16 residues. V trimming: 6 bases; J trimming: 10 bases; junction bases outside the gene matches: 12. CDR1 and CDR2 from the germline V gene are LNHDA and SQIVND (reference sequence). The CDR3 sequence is CASRMTSGGFQTEQFF. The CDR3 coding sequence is TGTGCCAGTAGGATGACTAGCGGGGGGTTCCAGACCGAGCAGTTCTTC.

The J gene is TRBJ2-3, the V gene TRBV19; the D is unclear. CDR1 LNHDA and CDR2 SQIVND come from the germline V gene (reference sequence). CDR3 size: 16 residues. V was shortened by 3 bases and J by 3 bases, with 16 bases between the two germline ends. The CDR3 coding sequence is TGTGCCAGTAGTATCCCAGGCCGCCTGAGGACAGATACGCAGTATTTT. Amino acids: CASSIPGRLRTDTQYF.

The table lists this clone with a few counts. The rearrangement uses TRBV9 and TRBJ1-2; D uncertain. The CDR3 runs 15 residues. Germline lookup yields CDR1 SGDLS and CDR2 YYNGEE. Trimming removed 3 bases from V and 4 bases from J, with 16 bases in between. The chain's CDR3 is CASSGVRPSVYGYTF. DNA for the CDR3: TGTGCCAGCAGCGGGGTCAGACCCTCCGTCTATGGCTACACCTTC.

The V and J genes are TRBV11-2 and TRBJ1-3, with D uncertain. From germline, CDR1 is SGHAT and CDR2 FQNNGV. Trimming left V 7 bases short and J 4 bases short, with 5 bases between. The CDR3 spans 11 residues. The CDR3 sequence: CASISGNTIYF. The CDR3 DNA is TGTGCCAGCATAAGCGGAAACACCATATATTTT. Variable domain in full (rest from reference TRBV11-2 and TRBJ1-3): EAGVAQSPRYKIIEKRQSVAFWCNPISGHATLYWYQQILGQGPKLLIQFQNNGVVDDSQLPKDRFSAERLKGVDSTLKIQPAKLEDSAVYLCASISGNTIYFGEGSWLTVV.

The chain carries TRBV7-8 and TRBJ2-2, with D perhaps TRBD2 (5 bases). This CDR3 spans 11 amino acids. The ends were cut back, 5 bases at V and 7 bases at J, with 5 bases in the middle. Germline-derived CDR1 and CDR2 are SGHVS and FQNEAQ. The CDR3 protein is CASSDYGELFF. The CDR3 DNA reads TGTGCCAGCAGCGACTACGGGGAGCTGTTTTTT.

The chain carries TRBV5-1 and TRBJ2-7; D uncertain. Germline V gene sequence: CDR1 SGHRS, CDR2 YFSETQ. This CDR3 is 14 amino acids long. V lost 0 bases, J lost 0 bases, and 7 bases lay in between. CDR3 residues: CASSLVSSSYEQYF. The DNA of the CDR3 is TGCGCCAGCAGCTTGGTCAGCAGCTCCTACGAGCAGTACTTC.

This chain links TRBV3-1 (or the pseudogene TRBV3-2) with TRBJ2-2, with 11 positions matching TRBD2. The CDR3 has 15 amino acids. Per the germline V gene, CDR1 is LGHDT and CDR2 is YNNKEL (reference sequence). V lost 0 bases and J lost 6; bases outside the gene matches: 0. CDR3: CASSQEGLAAGELFF. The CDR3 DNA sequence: TGTGCCAGCAGCCAAGAGGGACTAGCGGCCGGGGAGCTGTTTTTT.

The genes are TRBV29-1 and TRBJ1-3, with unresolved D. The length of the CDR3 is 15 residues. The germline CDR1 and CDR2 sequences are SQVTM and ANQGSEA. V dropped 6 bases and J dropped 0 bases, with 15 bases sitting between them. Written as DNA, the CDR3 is TGCAGCGTCCAGACTGGGCCCTTCTCTGGAAACACCATATATTTT. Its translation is CSVQTGPFSGNTIYF.

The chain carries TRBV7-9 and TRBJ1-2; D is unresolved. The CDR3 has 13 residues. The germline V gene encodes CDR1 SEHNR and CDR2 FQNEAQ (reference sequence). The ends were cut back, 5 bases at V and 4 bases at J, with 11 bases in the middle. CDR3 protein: CASSPGVSYGYTF. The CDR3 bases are TGTGCCAGCAGCCCGGGTGTCTCCTATGGCTACACCTTC. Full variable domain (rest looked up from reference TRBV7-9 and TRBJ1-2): DTGVSQNPRHKITKRGQNVTFRCDPISEHNRLYWYRQTLGQGPEFLTYFQNEAQLEKSRLLSDRFSAERPKGSFSTLEIQRTEQGDSAMYLCASSPGVSYGYTFGSGTRLTVV.